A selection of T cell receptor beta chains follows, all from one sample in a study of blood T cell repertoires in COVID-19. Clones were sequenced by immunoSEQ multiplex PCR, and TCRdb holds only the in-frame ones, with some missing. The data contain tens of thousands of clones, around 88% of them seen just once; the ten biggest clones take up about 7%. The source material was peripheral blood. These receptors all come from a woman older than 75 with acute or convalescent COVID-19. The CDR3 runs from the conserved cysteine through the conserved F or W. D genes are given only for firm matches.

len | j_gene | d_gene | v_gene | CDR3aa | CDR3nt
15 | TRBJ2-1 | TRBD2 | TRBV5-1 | CASSSRTSGDNEQFF | TGCGCCAGCAGCTCGCGGACTAGCGGAGACAATGAGCAGTTCTTC
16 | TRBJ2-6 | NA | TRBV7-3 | CASSSQFSSGANVLTF | TGTGCCAGCAGCTCACAGTTCTCCTCTGGGGCCAACGTCCTGACTTTC
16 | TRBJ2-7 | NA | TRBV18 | CASSPVLGGVAYEQYF | TGTGCCAGCTCACCGGTCCTAGGGGGTGTCGCCTACGAGCAGTACTTC
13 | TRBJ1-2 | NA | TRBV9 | CASSVDRDYGYTF | TGTGCCAGCAGCGTTGACAGAGATTATGGCTACACCTTC
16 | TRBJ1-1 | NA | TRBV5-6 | CASSLKQTVPNTEAFF | TGTGCCAGCAGCTTGAAACAGACAGTCCCGAACACTGAAGCTTTCTTT
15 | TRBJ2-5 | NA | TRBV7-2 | CASSLGGGGLETQYF | TGTGCCAGCAGCTTAGGGGGTGGAGGGTTGGAGACCCAGTACTTC
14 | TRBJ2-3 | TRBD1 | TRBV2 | CASMGTGGTDTQYF | TGTGCCAGCATGGGGACAGGGGGTACAGATACGCAGTATTTT
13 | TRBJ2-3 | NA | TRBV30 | CAWSVRVTDTQYF | TGTGCCTGGAGTGTTCGGGTGACAGATACGCAGTATTTT
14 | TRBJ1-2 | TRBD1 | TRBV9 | CASSPGQANYGYTF | TGTGCCAGCAGCCCCGGACAGGCGAACTATGGCTACACCTTC
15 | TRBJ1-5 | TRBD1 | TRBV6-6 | CASSLDRVGNQPQHF | TGTGCCAGCAGTTTGGACAGGGTAGGGAATCAGCCCCAGCATTTT
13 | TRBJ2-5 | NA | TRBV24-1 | CATSDTGQGTQYF | TGTGCCACCAGTGACACAGGCCAGGGGACCCAGTACTTC